This is a list of T cell receptor beta chains from one sample in a study of early T cells in non-severe SARS-CoV-2 infection. TCRdb analysed the 5' RACE reads with MiXCR anew, one entry per CDR3 protein. The profile shows about 48,000 distinct CDR3 sequences, over 10% of them singletons. Sequencing input: whole blood. The receptors here all came from an adult who was a healthcare worker with PCR-confirmed SARS-CoV-2 infection or an uninfected control (not recorded which). The CDR3 runs from the conserved cysteine through the conserved F or W. A D gene is named only where the DNA matches it firmly. Clone size appears in some rows only: once, few, many, or a class for an expanded clone.

size: .
D: .
J: TRBJ2-1
V: TRBV4-1
DNA: TGCGCCAGCAGCCAATCCTATGAGCAGTTCTTC
CDR3: CASSQSYEQFF

size: many
D: .
J: TRBJ2-2
V: TRBV7-3
DNA: TGTGCCAGCAGCTTTTCAGGGCCGAACACCGGGGAGCTGTTTTTT
CDR3: CASSFSGPNTGELFF

size: .
D: TRBD1
J: TRBJ1-3
V: TRBV6-5
DNA: TGTGCCAGCAGCTTTACAGGGGGCCGAAACACCATATATTTT
CDR3: CASSFTGGRNTIYF

size: .
D: .
J: TRBJ1-5
V: TRBV6-1
DNA: TGTGCCAGCATCTCGGGCGGCAATCAGCCCCAGCATTTT
CDR3: CASISGGNQPQHF

size: .
D: TRBD1
J: TRBJ1-2
V: TRBV6-5
DNA: TGTGCCAGCAGGAAAACAGGGGACTATGGCTACACCTTC
CDR3: CASRKTGDYGYTF

size: many
D: .
J: TRBJ2-7
V: TRBV6-1
DNA: TGTGCCAGCAGTCCACGACAGACATCCTTCCTCGGTTTGGAGTACTTC
CDR3: CASSPRQTSFLGLEYF

size: many
D: .
J: TRBJ1-3
V: TRBV6-6
DNA: TGTGCCAGCACCGCCGAGGGAAACACCATATATTTT
CDR3: CASTAEGNTIYF

size: .
D: TRBD1
J: TRBJ2-1
V: TRBV30
DNA: TGTGCCTGGAGTAGAGGGACAGGGATGAACAATGAGCAGTTCTTC
CDR3: CAWSRGTGMNNEQFF

size: .
D: TRBD1
J: TRBJ2-2
V: TRBV5-1
DNA: TGCGCCAGCAGCTCGGGGACAGGGGGCGCACACACCGGGGAGCTGTTTTTT
CDR3: CASSSGTGGAHTGELFF

size: few
D: TRBD2
J: TRBJ2-3
V: TRBV5-1
DNA: TGCGCCAGCAGCTTGGATCCCGGCCGGGGACTAGCGGGAGGGGGCACAGATACGCAGTATTTT
CDR3: CASSLDPGRGLAGGGTDTQYF

size: .
D: .
J: TRBJ1-5
V: TRBV7-2
DNA: TGTGCCAGCAGCTTAGCGTTCGACTGTAATAGCAATCAGCCCCAGCATTTT
CDR3: CASSLAFDCNSNQPQHF

size: .
D: .
J: TRBJ2-5
V: TRBV28
DNA: TGTGCCAGCAGTTTATCGGGCCGCCAAGAGACCCAGTACTTC
CDR3: CASSLSGRQETQYF

size: many
D: .
J: TRBJ2-5
V: TRBV30
DNA: TGTGCCTGGATGTGGGCGCAAGAGACCCAGTACTTC
CDR3: CAWMWAQETQYF

size: many
D: .
J: TRBJ2-7
V: TRBV21-1
DNA: TGTGCCAGCAGCCCCGGACCGCCGACCTACGAGCAGTACTTC
CDR3: CASSPGPPTYEQYF

size: few
D: .
J: TRBJ2-4
V: TRBV2
DNA: TGTGCCAGCAGTGATCGGGTGGCAGTCAACATTCAGTACTTC
CDR3: CASSDRVAVNIQYF

size: many
D: .
J: TRBJ1-6
V: TRBV9
DNA: TGTGCCAGCAGCGTAGAGGGCGGGAGTAATTCACCCCTCCACTTT
CDR3: CASSVEGGSNSPLHF

size: few
D: TRBD2
J: TRBJ2-1
V: TRBV20-1
DNA: TGCAGTGGCGGGACTAGCGGGAGTGGTGAGCAGTTCTTC
CDR3: CSGGTSGSGEQFF

size: .
D: TRBD1
J: TRBJ1-1
V: TRBV28
DNA: TGTGCCACCCTCTACAGGGGAGCTGGGACTGAAGCTTTCTTT
CDR3: CATLYRGAGTEAFF

size: many
D: .
J: TRBJ2-7
V: TRBV20-1
DNA: TGCAGTGCTAGAGACTGGGAGTCCTACGAGCAGTACTTC
CDR3: CSARDWESYEQYF

size: .
D: TRBD2
J: TRBJ2-3
V: TRBV19
DNA: TGTGCCAGTAGTACTCCGGGACTAGCGGGTTATACGCAGTATTTT
CDR3: CASSTPGLAGYTQYF

size: many
D: TRBD2
J: TRBJ2-1
V: TRBV20-1
DNA: TGCAGTGCTAGAGATGCGGGAGGGATCTACAATGAGCAGTTCTTC
CDR3: CSARDAGGIYNEQFF

size: many
D: .
J: TRBJ2-1
V: TRBV10-2
DNA: TGCGCCAGCAGGGCGGGCCTATACAATGAGCAGTTCTTC
CDR3: CASRAGLYNEQFF

size: .
D: TRBD1
J: TRBJ2-7
V: TRBV6-5
DNA: TGTGCCAGCAGCCCTGGGACAGGGAGCTCCTACGAGCAGTACTTC
CDR3: CASSPGTGSSYEQYF

size: many
D: .
J: TRBJ1-5
V: TRBV20-1
DNA: TGCAGTGCTAGGGGTAGCAATCAGCCCCAGCATTTT
CDR3: CSARGSNQPQHF

size: few
D: TRBD1
J: TRBJ1-5
V: TRBV7-2
DNA: TGTGCCAGCAGCAGGGACAGTCAGCCCCAGCATTTT
CDR3: CASSRDSQPQHF

size: many
D: .
J: TRBJ1-2
V: TRBV19
DNA: TGTGCCACCCTAACGGGGCCTTCCGCCGGGTATGGCTACACCTTC
CDR3: CATLTGPSAGYGYTF

size: few
D: .
J: TRBJ1-2
V: TRBV6-2/TRBV6-3
DNA: TGTGCCAGCAGTCAGAGCTATGAGGGCTACACCTTC
CDR3: CASSQSYEGYTF

size: few
D: .
J: TRBJ2-1
V: TRBV3-1
DNA: TGTGCCAGCAGCCCTACCCACTACAATGAGCAGTTCTTC
CDR3: CASSPTHYNEQFF

size: once
D: .
J: TRBJ1-1
V: TRBV9
DNA: TGTGCCAGCAGCGTAGTGCCAGGGCAGAACACTGAAGCTTTCTTT
CDR3: CASSVVPGQNTEAFF

size: .
D: .
J: TRBJ1-1
V: TRBV29-1
DNA: TGCAGCGTTCTCCCAAGCAGCATGAACACTGAAGCTTTCTTT
CDR3: CSVLPSSMNTEAFF

size: many
D: TRBD2
J: TRBJ2-3
V: TRBV24-1
DNA: TGTGCCACCAGTGACACAGCGGGAGTAGTAAATACGCAGTATTTT
CDR3: CATSDTAGVVNTQYF

size: many
D: .
J: TRBJ2-6
V: TRBV20-1
DNA: TGCAGTTTGAGGGGTGGTGGGGCCAACGTCCTGACTTTC
CDR3: CSLRGGGANVLTF

size: many
D: .
J: TRBJ2-7
V: TRBV3-1
DNA: TGTGCCAGCAGCCAAGATCGAGGGATTTCTCCGTACTTC
CDR3: CASSQDRGISPYF

size: .
D: TRBD2
J: TRBJ2-3
V: TRBV4-1
DNA: TGCGCCAGCAGGCGGAGTGCGGGGGAGGGAGATACGCAGTATTTT
CDR3: CASRRSAGEGDTQYF

size: .
D: .
J: TRBJ2-2
V: TRBV29-1
DNA: TGCAGCGTTGTAGACGGGGAGCTGTTTTTT
CDR3: CSVVDGELFF

size: many
D: .
J: TRBJ1-4
V: TRBV29-1
DNA: TGCAGCCCTAGAGATGAAAAACTGTTTTTT
CDR3: CSPRDEKLFF

size: .
D: .
J: TRBJ2-3
V: TRBV11-1
DNA: TGTGCCAGCACCTTAGGCGGGCCCACAGATACGCAGTATTTT
CDR3: CASTLGGPTDTQYF